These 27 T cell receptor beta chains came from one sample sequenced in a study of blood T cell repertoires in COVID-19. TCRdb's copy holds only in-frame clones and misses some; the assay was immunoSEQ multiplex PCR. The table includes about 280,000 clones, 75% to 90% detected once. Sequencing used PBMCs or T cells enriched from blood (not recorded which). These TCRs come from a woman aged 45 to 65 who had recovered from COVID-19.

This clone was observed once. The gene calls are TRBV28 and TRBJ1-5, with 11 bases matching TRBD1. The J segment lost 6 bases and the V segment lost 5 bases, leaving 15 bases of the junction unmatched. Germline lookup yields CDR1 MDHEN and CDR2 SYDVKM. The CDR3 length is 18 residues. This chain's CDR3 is CASSLTPGTGGLSQPQHF. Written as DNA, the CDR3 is TGTGCCAGCAGTCTCACTCCCGGGACAGGGGGTTTATCTCAGCCCCAGCATTTT.

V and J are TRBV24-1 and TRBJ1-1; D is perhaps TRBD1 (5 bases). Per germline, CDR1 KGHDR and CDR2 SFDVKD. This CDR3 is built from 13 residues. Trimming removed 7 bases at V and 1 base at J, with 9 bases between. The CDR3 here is CATRGRENTEAFF. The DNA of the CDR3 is TGTGCCACCAGGGGCAGGGAGAACACTGAAGCTTTCTTT.

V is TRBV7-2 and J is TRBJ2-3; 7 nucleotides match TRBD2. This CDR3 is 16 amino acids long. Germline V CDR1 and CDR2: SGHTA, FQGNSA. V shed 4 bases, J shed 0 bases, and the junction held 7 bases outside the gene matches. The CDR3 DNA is TGTGCCAGCAGCTCAAGACTAGCTGCAAGCACAGATACGCAGTATTTT. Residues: CASSSRLAASTDTQYF.

CDR3: CASSLGTGSTDTQYF. The DNA of the CDR3 is TGTGCCAGTAGTCTCGGGACAGGGAGCACAGATACGCAGTATTTT. This chain connects TRBV19 to TRBJ2-3; 9 bases match TRBD1. CDR3 length equals 15 residues. Trimming cost V 5 bases and J 0 bases; bases outside gene matches: 3. CDR1 and CDR2 (germline): LNHDA, SQIVND (reference sequence).

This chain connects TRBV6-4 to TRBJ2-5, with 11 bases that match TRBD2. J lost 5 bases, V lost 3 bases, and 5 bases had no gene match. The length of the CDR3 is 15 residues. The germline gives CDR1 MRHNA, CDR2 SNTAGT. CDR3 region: CASSERLAGMETQYF. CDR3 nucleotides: TGTGCCAGCAGTGAGAGACTAGCGGGAATGGAGACCCAGTACTTC.

In nucleotides, the CDR3 is TGTGCCAGCAGCTTAAGTGGCTCAGAGGACAATCAGCCCCAGCATTTT. This sequence encodes CASSLSGSEDNQPQHF. The V and J genes are TRBV7-2 and TRBJ1-5; D remains ambiguous. The CDR3 is 16 residues long. Deletions cut 2 bases from V and 3 bases from J, with 14 bases between. The germline V gene encodes CDR1 SGHTA and CDR2 FQGNSA.

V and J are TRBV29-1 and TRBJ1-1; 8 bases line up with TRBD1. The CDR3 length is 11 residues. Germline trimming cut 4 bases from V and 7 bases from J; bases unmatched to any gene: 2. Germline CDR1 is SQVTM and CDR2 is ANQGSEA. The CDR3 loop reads CSVGTGYEAFF. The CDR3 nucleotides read TGCAGCGTTGGGACAGGGTATGAAGCTTTCTTT.

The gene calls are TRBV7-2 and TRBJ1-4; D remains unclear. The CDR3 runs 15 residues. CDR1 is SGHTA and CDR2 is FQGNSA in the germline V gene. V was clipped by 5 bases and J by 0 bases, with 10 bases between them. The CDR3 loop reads CASSPSQATNEKLFF. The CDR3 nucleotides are TGTGCCAGCAGCCCCAGTCAAGCAACTAATGAAAAACTGTTTTTT.

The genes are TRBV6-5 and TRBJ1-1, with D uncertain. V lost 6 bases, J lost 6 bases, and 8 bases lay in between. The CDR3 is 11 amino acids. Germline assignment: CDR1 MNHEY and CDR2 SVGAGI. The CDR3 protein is CASRRASEAFF. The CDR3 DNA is TGTGCCAGCAGGCGGGCATCTGAAGCTTTCTTT.

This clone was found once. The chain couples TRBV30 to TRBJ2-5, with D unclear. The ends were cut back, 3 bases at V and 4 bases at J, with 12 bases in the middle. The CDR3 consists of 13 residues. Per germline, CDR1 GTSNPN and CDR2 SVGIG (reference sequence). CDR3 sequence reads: CAWSVASRETQYF. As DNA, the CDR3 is TGTGCCTGGAGCGTAGCAAGCCGAGAGACCCAGTACTTC.

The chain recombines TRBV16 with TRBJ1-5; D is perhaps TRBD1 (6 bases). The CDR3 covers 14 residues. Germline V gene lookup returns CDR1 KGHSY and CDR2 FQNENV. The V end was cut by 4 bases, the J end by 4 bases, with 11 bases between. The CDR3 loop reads CASSPTGWNQPQHF. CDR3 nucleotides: TGTGCCAGCAGCCCAACAGGGTGGAATCAGCCCCAGCATTTT.

The CDR3 protein is CASSLSLRGGGQETQYF. In DNA, the CDR3 is TGTGCCAGCAGCTTATCCCTGCGGGGCGGGGGCCAAGAGACCCAGTACTTC. V and J are TRBV7-6 and TRBJ2-5; TRBD2 matches 7 bases. The CDR3 has 17 amino acids. The V gene end was trimmed by 2 bases and the J gene end by 1 base; junction bases not matched to a gene: 10. CDR1 is SGHVS and CDR2 is FNYEAQ in the germline V gene.

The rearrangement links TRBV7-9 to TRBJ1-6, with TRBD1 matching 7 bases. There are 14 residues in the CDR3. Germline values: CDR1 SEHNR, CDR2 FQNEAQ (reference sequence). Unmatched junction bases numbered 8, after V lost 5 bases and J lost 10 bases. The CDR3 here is CASSPVTGRSPLHF. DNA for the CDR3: TGTGCCAGCAGCCCCGTGACAGGGCGGTCACCCCTCCACTTT.

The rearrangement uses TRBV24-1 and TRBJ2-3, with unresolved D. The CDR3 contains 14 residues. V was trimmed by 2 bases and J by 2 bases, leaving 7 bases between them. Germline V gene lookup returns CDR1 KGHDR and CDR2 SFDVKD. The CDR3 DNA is TGTGCCACCAGTGATTGGCGGAACACAGATACGCAGTATTTT. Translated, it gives CATSDWRNTDTQYF.

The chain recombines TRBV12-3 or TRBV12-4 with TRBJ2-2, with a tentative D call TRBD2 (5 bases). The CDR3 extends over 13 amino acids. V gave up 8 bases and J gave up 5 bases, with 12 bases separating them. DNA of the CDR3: TGTGCCAGCGGTCTAGGAGGTACCGGGGAGCTGTTTTTT. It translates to CASGLGGTGELFF.

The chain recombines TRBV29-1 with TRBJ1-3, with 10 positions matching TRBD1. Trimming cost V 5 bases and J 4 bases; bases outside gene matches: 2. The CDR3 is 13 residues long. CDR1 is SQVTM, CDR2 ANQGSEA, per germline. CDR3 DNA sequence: TGCAGCGTTAGGGACAGGGGCGGAAACACCATATATTTT. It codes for CSVRDRGGNTIYF.

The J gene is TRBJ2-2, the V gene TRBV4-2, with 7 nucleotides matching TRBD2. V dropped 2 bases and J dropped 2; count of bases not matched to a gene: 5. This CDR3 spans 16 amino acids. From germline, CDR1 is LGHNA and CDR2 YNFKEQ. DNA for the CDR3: TGTGCCAGCAGCCAAACGACTAGCCGAAACACCGGGGAGCTGTTTTTT. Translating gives CASSQTTSRNTGELFF.

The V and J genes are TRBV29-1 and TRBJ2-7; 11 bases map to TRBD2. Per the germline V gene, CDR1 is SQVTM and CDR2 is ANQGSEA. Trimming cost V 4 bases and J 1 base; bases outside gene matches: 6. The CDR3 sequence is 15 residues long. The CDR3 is CSVAIAGGLSYEQYF. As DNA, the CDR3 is TGCAGCGTTGCAATAGCGGGAGGGCTGTCCTACGAGCAGTACTTC.

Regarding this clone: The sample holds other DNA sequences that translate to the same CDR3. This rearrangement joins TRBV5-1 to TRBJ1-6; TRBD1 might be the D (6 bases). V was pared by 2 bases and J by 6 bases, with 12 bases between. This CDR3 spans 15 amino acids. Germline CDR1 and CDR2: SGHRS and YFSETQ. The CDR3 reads CASSLGQGSNSPLHF. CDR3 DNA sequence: TGCGCCAGCAGCTTAGGGCAGGGGAGTAATTCACCCCTCCACTTT.

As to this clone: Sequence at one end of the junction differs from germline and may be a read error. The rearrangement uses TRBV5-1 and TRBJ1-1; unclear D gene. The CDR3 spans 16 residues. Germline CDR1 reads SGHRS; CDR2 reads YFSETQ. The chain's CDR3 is CASSLIAGSMNTGAFF. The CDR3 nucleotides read TGCGCCAGCAGCTTGATTGCAGGCAGCATGAACACTGGAGCTTTCTTT.

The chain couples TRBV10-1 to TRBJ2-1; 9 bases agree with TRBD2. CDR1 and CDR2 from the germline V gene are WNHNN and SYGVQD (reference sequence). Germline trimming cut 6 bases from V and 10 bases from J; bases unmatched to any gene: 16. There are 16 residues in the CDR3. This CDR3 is CASSPLGVAGVGEQFF. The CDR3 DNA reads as TGCGCCAGCAGCCCCCTCGGGGTAGCGGGAGTGGGGGAGCAGTTCTTC.

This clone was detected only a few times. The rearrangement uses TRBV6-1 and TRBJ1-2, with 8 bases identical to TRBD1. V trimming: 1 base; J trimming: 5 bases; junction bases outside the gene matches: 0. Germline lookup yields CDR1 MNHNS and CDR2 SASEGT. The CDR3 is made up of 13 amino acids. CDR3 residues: CASSEGTGYGYTF. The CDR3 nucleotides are TGTGCCAGCAGTGAAGGGACAGGGTATGGCTACACCTTC.

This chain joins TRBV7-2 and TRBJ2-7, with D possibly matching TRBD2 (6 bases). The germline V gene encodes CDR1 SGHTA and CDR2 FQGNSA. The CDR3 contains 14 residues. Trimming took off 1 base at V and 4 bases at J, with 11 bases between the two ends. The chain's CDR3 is CASSLGRVTYEQYF. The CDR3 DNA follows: TGTGCCAGCAGCTTAGGGAGGGTAACATACGAGCAGTACTTC.

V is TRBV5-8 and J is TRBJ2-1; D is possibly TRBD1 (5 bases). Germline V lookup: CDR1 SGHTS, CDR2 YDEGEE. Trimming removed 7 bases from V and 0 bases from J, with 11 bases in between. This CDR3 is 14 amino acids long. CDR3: CASGHRSSYNEQFF. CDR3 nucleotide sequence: TGTGCCAGCGGCCACAGGAGCTCCTACAATGAGCAGTTCTTC.

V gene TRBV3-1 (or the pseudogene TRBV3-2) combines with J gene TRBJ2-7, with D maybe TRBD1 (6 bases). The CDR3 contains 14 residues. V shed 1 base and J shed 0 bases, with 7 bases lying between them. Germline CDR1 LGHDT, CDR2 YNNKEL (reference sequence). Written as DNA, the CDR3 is TGTGCCAGCAGCCAAGGGACAGTCTCCTACGAGCAGTACTTC. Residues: CASSQGTVSYEQYF.

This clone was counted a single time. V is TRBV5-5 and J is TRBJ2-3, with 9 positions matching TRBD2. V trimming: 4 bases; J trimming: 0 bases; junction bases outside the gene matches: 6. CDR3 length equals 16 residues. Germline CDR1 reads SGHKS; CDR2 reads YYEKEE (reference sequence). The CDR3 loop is CASSPLAGVSTDTQYF. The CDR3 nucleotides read TGTGCCAGCAGCCCCTTAGCGGGGGTAAGCACAGATACGCAGTATTTT.

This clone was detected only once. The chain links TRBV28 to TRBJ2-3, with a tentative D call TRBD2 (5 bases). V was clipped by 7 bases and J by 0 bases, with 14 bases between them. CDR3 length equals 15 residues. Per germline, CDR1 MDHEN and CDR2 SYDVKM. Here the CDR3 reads CASITGFTSTDTQYF. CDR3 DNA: TGTGCCAGCATCACGGGGTTTACTAGCACAGATACGCAGTATTTT. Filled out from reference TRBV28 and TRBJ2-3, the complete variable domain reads DVKVTQSSRYLVKRTGEKVFLECVQDMDHENMFWYRQDPGLGLRLIYFSYDVKMKEKGDIPEGYSVSREKKERFSLILESASTNQTSMYLCASITGFTSTDTQYFGPGTRLTVL.